Listed below are T cell receptor beta chains from one sample, sequenced in a study of T cell changes during pregnancy in multiple sclerosis. The repertoire was sequenced with immunoSEQ multiplex PCR; TCRdb's copy has only in-frame clones and lacks some. The sample lists around 30,000 clones, 87% occurring once. This material consisted of CD8+ T cells from peripheral blood mononuclear cells, taken in the first trimester of pregnancy. The receptors were gathered from a female donor with multiple sclerosis, enrolled in a pregnancy study. Both conserved end residues are part of each CDR3. The D gene is left open where the match is weak.

V	D	J	CDR3
TRBV4-2	.	TRBJ2-1	CASSQEGGGRPSSYNEQFF
TRBV11-3	.	TRBJ2-1	CASSPHSENTRVPYNEQFF
TRBV6-5	.	TRBJ2-1	CASSRGDEQFF
TRBV5-4	.	TRBJ1-6	CASSLSVAAANSPLHF
TRBV9	.	TRBJ2-1	CASSVGGNNEQFF
TRBV7-2	TRBD1	TRBJ1-2	CASSRYQGAVYGYTF
TRBV6-8	TRBD1	TRBJ2-7	CANGTGRYEQYF
TRBV27	.	TRBJ1-5	CASSRGSNQPQHF
TRBV27	.	TRBJ2-1	CASSYSGTGGGNEQFF
TRBV7-9	TRBD2	TRBJ2-7	CASSLAHTLAGGYEQYF
TRBV19	.	TRBJ2-5	CASSPSGETQYF
TRBV6-5	TRBD1	TRBJ1-1	CASSFRGQITEAFF
TRBV15	TRBD1	TRBJ2-2	CATIDRVTGELFF
TRBV7-9	TRBD2	TRBJ2-5	CASLPGREETQYF
TRBV4-3	TRBD1	TRBJ1-4	CASSQERDREGPNEKLFF
TRBV11-3	.	TRBJ1-1	CASSVSDFMNTEAFF
TRBV6-6	TRBD1	TRBJ2-2	CASRGTGGLEVGELFF
TRBV25-1	.	TRBJ1-2	CASSEYSQTVIYGYTF
TRBV13	TRBD1	TRBJ2-7	CASSLAGQGVDEQYF
TRBV7-3	.	TRBJ2-3	CASSKDGTDTQYF
TRBV9	TRBD1	TRBJ2-7	CASSATGTGDEQYF
TRBV14	.	TRBJ2-7	CASSEETYEQYF
TRBV5-1	.	TRBJ1-1	CASSLRGKNTEAFF
TRBV9	TRBD1	TRBJ1-1	CASSIGQGFTEAFF
TRBV27	TRBD1	TRBJ1-2	CASRTGNYGYTF
TRBV11-2	TRBD2	TRBJ2-3	CASSRGDYAASTDTQYF
TRBV5-4	.	TRBJ2-2	CASRRGNTGELFF
TRBV7-3	.	TRBJ2-2	CASSFLQTGELFF
TRBV19	.	TRBJ2-1	CASREEGWDEQFF
TRBV9	TRBD1	TRBJ2-2	CASSGGQGDTGELFF
TRBV29-1	.	TRBJ2-3	CSVEVSTDTQYF
TRBV7-9	.	TRBJ1-1	CASSFTTPGDTEAFF
TRBV28	.	TRBJ2-1	CASSSFWRGSNEQFF
TRBV7-9	TRBD2	TRBJ2-5	CASLPRTGGPKETQYF
TRBV15	TRBD2	TRBJ2-7	CATSFGTSGSTYEQYF
TRBV27	TRBD1	TRBJ2-7	CASSPLDRGTSYEQYF
TRBV15	TRBD1	TRBJ1-2	CATSRGQDEGLAGYTF
TRBV30	TRBD1	TRBJ2-7	CAWNPTGETYEQYF
TRBV19	.	TRBJ2-1	CASSIGGNEQFF
TRBV6-4	TRBD2	TRBJ2-3	CASSAGSGSVTDTQYF
TRBV5-6	.	TRBJ2-7	CASSQGRGYEQYF